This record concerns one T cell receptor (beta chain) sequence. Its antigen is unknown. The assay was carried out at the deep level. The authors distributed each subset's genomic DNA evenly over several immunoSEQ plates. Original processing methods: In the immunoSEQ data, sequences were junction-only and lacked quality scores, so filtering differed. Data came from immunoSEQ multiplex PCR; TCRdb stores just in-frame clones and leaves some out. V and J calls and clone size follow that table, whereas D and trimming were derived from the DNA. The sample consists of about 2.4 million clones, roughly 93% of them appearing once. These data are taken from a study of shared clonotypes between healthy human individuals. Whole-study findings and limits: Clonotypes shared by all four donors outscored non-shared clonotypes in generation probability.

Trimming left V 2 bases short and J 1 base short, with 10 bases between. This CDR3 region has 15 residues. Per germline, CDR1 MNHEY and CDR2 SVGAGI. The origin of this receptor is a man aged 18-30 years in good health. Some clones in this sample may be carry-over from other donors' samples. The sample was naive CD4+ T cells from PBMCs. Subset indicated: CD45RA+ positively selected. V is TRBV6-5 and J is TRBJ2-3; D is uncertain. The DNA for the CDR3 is TGTGCCAGCAGTTACCGGGCGGAGCGCACAGATACGCAGTATTTT. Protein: CASSYRAERTDTQYF.